This T cell receptor beta chain was captured in a study of early T cells in non-severe SARS-CoV-2 infection (dated by TCRdb to the early 2020s). Looking at the study overall: TCR sequencing used bulk RNA from unsorted whole blood, so alpha and beta chains could not be paired. Broad study findings and their caveats: VDJdb matching was skewed toward anti-spike CD8 responses and likely underestimated virus-specific expansions, missing private and CD4 specificities.

Set within a cohort of healthcare workers in London, UK, this nested case-control study involved weekly PCR testing of nasopharyngeal swabs along with blood sampling. Healthcare workers were recruited during the week of the UK lockdown, between 23 and 31 March 2020, and followed weekly for up to about 15 weeks. The cysteine opens and the phenylalanine closes a CDR3 of 17 amino acids. Details on this clonotype: It has no known antigen specificity. The DNA is left out, because the CDR3 cannot be placed on it with certainty; the CDR3 is given as TCRdb lists it.

The library was built by means of 5' RACE. Sequencing instrument: NextSeq 500. In the TCR library protocol, unique molecular identifiers were attached to individual cDNA molecules to correct for PCR bias and sequencing error. Sequencing covered both TCR alpha and beta chains, and within each sample the abundances of alpha and beta sequences were tightly co-correlated. The paper's processing steps were these. Decombinator V4 was used to annotate TCR sequences for V gene, J gene and CDR3. TCRs were defined as expanded if a significant change between any two time points was detected under a Poisson model with p below 0.0001. TCR abundances were normalised to the total number of TCRs sequenced per sample and expressed as counts per million. MAIT TCRs were defined by TRAV1-2 paired with TRAJ12, TRAJ20 or TRAJ33, and iNKT TCRs by TRAV10 paired with TRAJ18. VDJdb, accessed on 1 November 2021, was searched for TCRs annotated for CMV, EBV and SARS-CoV-2, and TCRs annotated for more than one antigen were excluded. TCRdb took the public reads, trimmed them with fastp at Q25, ran MiXCR for clone calling and kept in-frame beta chains. Every entry covers one CDR3 protein and lists the most common genes and DNA from its rows. TCRdb assigned the V and J calls; the authors' analysis was not used. The sample table shows about 33,000 distinct CDR3 sequences, and around 5% are seen once. The ten largest clones take up 13% to 15% of the sample.

Sample: whole blood. This sequence originates from an adult who was a healthcare worker with PCR-confirmed SARS-CoV-2 infection or an uninfected control (not recorded which). The sequence joins TRBV7-5 to TRBJ2-7. TRBV7-5 is annotated as a pseudogene. Here the CDR3 is given as CISVPEAWNACSYEQYF.